The next 27 T cell receptor beta chains were all read from a single sample in a study of blood T cells in healthy people across ages (dated by TCRdb to the mid-2010s). Library creation used 5' RACE. Data came from an Illumina HiSeq 2500. A second PCR of 7 to 11 cycles was performed with a sample-barcoded 5' primer and a J-beta primer mix. TCRdb took the public reads, trimmed them with fastp at Q25, ran MiXCR for clone calling and kept in-frame beta chains. Rows with a matching CDR3 protein are joined into one entry that keeps the most common DNA and genes. This sample lists over 450,000 distinct CDR3 sequences; 20% to 30% were detected once. The ten largest account for roughly 10% of the sample. In addition, the sample was reused for a study of T cells of mothers and their children.

The sample was blood. The receptors here all came from a boy between 10 and 17 years old in good health.

The rearrangement uses TRBV7-9 and TRBJ2-7; D is possibly TRBD2 (5 bases). The CDR3 is 21 amino acids. Germline loops: CDR1 SEHNR, CDR2 FQNEAQ (reference sequence). With 4 bases removed from V and 1 base from J, the gap between germline ends came to 32 bases. CDR3 protein: CASSSSRVWDHHLRGSYEQYF. DNA of the CDR3: TGTGCCAGCAGCTCATCGAGGGTGTGGGATCACCATCTTAGAGGGTCCTACGAGCAGTACTTC.

The rearrangement joins TRBV7-9 to TRBJ2-5, with 7 nucleotides matching TRBD2. CDR1 SEHNR and CDR2 FQNEAQ come from the germline V gene (reference sequence). The CDR3 contains 16 residues. The ends lost 4 bases at V and 2 bases at J; junction bases unmatched: 10. The CDR3 is CASSSTLAVLQETQYF. CDR3 DNA sequence: TGTGCCAGCAGCTCCACCCTAGCGGTTCTTCAAGAGACCCAGTACTTC.

This clonotype was recorded many times. The J gene is TRBJ2-7, the V gene TRBV9; maybe TRBD1 (5 bases). The CDR3 has 15 amino acids. The germline CDR1 and CDR2 sequences are SGDLS and YYNGEE. V was shortened by 0 bases and J by 0 bases, with 10 bases between the two germline ends. The CDR3 region is CASSVDLDSSYEQYF. The CDR3 DNA is TGTGCCAGCAGCGTAGATCTAGACAGCTCCTACGAGCAGTACTTC.

The V gene is TRBV5-5, the J gene TRBJ1-3; D is possibly TRBD1 (6 bases). This CDR3 comprises 15 residues. V was shortened by 3 bases and J by 3 bases, with 13 bases between the two germline ends. The germline V gene has CDR1 SGHKS and CDR2 YYEKEE (reference sequence). The DNA of the CDR3 is TGTGCCAGCAGCTCACAACAGGGTAGTGGAAACACCATATATTTT. Its translation is CASSSQQGSGNTIYF.

This clonotype was seen a handful of times. The genes are TRBV4-1 and TRBJ1-5, with TRBD1 identical over 8 bases. Germline V gene lookup returns CDR1 MGHRA and CDR2 YSYEKL. Trimming cost V 3 bases and J 4 bases; bases outside gene matches: 8. CDR3 length: 16 residues. The CDR3 DNA follows: TGCGCCAGCAGCCACGGGTTCGGACAGGGAAATCAGCCCCAGCATTTT. This encodes CASSHGFGQGNQPQHF.

J is TRBJ2-4 and V is TRBV10-3; TRBD1 agrees at 7 bases. Germline V gene lookup returns CDR1 ENHRY and CDR2 SYGVKD. CDR3 length equals 20 residues. V lost 0 bases, J lost 1 base, and 15 bases stayed unmatched. The CDR3 spells CAISESVGGPGPLAKNIQYF. Here the CDR3 DNA reads TGTGCCATCAGTGAGTCGGTAGGGGGCCCCGGGCCGTTGGCCAAAAACATTCAGTACTTC.

This clonotype was seen a single time. The chain couples TRBV6-1 to TRBJ1-1; D unresolved. V lost 7 bases, J lost 0 bases, and 15 bases lay in between. The CDR3 has 15 amino acids. Looked up from germline, CDR1 is MNHNS and CDR2 is SASEGT. The CDR3 reads CASTKEGSLNTEAFF. CDR3 DNA: TGTGCCAGCACAAAGGAGGGCAGTTTGAACACTGAAGCTTTCTTT.

V is TRBV15 and J is TRBJ2-3; D possibly corresponds to TRBD2 (5 bases). This CDR3 contains 15 residues. Germline V gene sequence: CDR1 LNHNV, CDR2 YYDKDF (reference sequence). Trimming pared 7 bases from V and 0 bases from J, leaving 14 bases between. The CDR3 DNA is TGTGCCACCAATTTGCCTAGCAGTAGCACAGATACGCAGTATTTT. Translation gives CATNLPSSSTDTQYF.

The chain uses TRBV7-9 and TRBJ2-3, with 8 bases fitting TRBD1. Germline CDR1 SEHNR, CDR2 FQNEAQ (reference sequence). The CDR3 totals 16 residues. V gave up 3 bases and J gave up 1 base; unmatched junction bases: 6. This chain's CDR3 is CASSFYPGQGTDTQYF. The CDR3 nucleotides read TGTGCCAGCAGCTTCTACCCGGGACAGGGCACAGATACGCAGTATTTT.

In this sample, this clonotype turned up a few times. The chain joins TRBV4-3 to TRBJ2-7, with D hard to call. The CDR3 spans 15 residues. Trimming stripped 1 base from V and 3 bases from J, with 13 bases between. Germline CDR1 reads LGHNA; CDR2 reads YSLEER. This CDR3 is CASSQGHLGSYEQYF. The CDR3 coding sequence is TGCGCCAGCAGCCAAGGTCACTTAGGCAGCTACGAGCAGTACTTC.

The chain carries TRBV15 and TRBJ2-4; 9 bases line up with TRBD1. The CDR3 runs to 15 residues. V was clipped by 6 bases and J by 0 bases; unmatched bases: 3. Germline CDR1 is LNHNV and CDR2 is YYDKDF (reference sequence). The CDR3 bases are TGTGCCACCAGGACAGGGGGTTTAGCCAAAAACATTCAGTACTTC. The encoded protein is CATRTGGLAKNIQYF. The full variable domain, in which reference TRBV15 and TRBJ2-4 provide the parts outside the CDR3, is DAMVIQNPRYQVTQFGKPVTLSCSQTLNHNVMYWYQQKSSQAPKLLFHYYDKDFNNEADTPDNFQSRRPNTSFCFLDIRSPGLGDTAMYLCATRTGGLAKNIQYFGAGTRLSVL.

The V and J genes are TRBV28 and TRBJ1-2; TRBD1 aligns across 9 bases. The trim removed 3 bases at V and 5 bases at J, leaving 4 bases unmatched. The CDR3 runs 14 residues. Germline CDR1 and CDR2: MDHEN and SYDVKM. This chain's CDR3 is CASSFPGQGYGYTF. In nucleotides, the CDR3 is TGTGCCAGCAGTTTTCCGGGACAGGGATATGGCTACACCTTC.

This clonotype was observed a handful of times. CDR3 residues: CASIGGDRGSQPQHF. DNA for the CDR3: TGTGCCAGCATCGGAGGGGACAGGGGGTCTCAGCCCCAGCATTTT. The chain carries TRBV28 and TRBJ1-5; 11 bases line up with TRBD1. Germline V lookup: CDR1 MDHEN, CDR2 SYDVKM. V lost 7 bases, J lost 6 bases, and 8 bases stayed unmatched. This CDR3 spans 15 amino acids.

This clonotype was counted between two and nine times. The V and J genes are TRBV7-2 and TRBJ2-5; TRBD2 is a possible D gene (6 bases). The V gene lost 5 bases and the J gene lost 10 bases, with 20 bases spanning the gap. This CDR3 is 14 amino acids long. Germline-derived CDR1 and CDR2 are SGHTA and FQGNSA. In DNA, the CDR3 is TGTGCCAGCAGCAAGGATCTGGGTAGGGAGGTCCAGTACTTC. Amino acid sequence: CASSKDLGREVQYF.

The chain joins TRBV28 to TRBJ2-1, with D possibly TRBD2 on 6 matching bases. CDR1 is MDHEN, CDR2 SYDVKM, per germline. The CDR3 is 16 amino acids. Trimming took off 0 bases at V and 0 bases at J, with 9 bases between the two ends. The CDR3 bases are TGTGCCAGCAGTTTATGGCGGGGTAGCTCCTACAATGAGCAGTTCTTC. Protein: CASSLWRGSSYNEQFF.

The CDR3 bases are TGCAGTGCTAGAGTGGGGCCTGACAATGAGCAGTTCTTC. This sequence encodes CSARVGPDNEQFF. The chain is built from TRBV20-1 and TRBJ2-1; TRBD1 is a possible D gene (5 bases). The CDR3 length is 13 residues. Germline V gene lookup returns CDR1 DFQATT and CDR2 SNEGSKA (reference sequence). Between the trimmed V and J ends, which lost 1 base and 5 bases, there was a span of 9 bases.

With respect to this clonotype: The conserved closing phenylalanine or tryptophan is absent in this CDR3, likely reflecting a read error. This chain uses TRBV24-1 with TRBJ2-1; D remains unclear. Germline CDR1 is KGHDR and CDR2 is SFDVKD. This CDR3 is 13 amino acids long. Trimming stripped 4 bases from V and 8 bases from J, with 11 bases between. The CDR3 sequence: CATSEYYSDEQFI. The CDR3 DNA is TGTGCCACCAGTGAATATTACAGTGATGAGCAGTTCATC.

The V and J genes are TRBV9 and TRBJ2-2; unclear D gene. V shed 3 bases and J shed 1 base, with 7 bases lying between them. This CDR3 is built from 14 residues. From germline, CDR1 is SGDLS and CDR2 YYNGEE. The DNA for the CDR3 is TGTGCCAGCAGCGCTACACTGAACACCGGGGAGCTGTTTTTT. Residues: CASSATLNTGELFF. Looking up the rest from reference TRBV9 and TRBJ2-2 gives the full variable domain: DSGVTQTPKHLITATGQRVTLRCSPRSGDLSVYWYQQSLDQGLQFLIQYYNGEERAKGNILERFSAQQFPDLHSELNLSSLELGDSALYFCASSATLNTGELFFGEGSRLTVL.

The chain is built from TRBV20-1 and TRBJ2-3; TRBD2 matches at 13 bases. Germline V gene lookup returns CDR1 DFQATT and CDR2 SNEGSKA (reference sequence). Trimming took 0 bases from V and 4 from J; bases not matched to a gene: 4. The CDR3 is 16 amino acids. CDR3 region: CSARDHGLAGADTQYF. The CDR3 DNA reads as TGCAGTGCTAGAGATCATGGACTAGCGGGAGCAGATACGCAGTATTTT.

V and J are TRBV11-1 and TRBJ2-1, with D tentatively TRBD1 (6 bases). The CDR3 totals 14 residues. Trimming shortened V by 7 bases and J by 3 bases, and 13 bases separated the two germline ends. Per the germline V gene, CDR1 is SGHAT and CDR2 is FQDESV (reference sequence). The CDR3, as DNA: TGTGCCAGCAAGGATAGGGACAACTACAATGAGCAGTTCTTC. Protein product: CASKDRDNYNEQFF.

There are a few counts of this clonotype. The rearrangement uses TRBV6-4 and TRBJ1-5; possibly TRBD1 for D (5 bases). Germline CDR1 reads MRHNA; CDR2 reads SNTAGT. Trimming stripped 3 bases from V and 7 bases from J, with 13 bases between. The CDR3 extends over 14 amino acids. CDR3 loop: CASSEIFGGQPQHF. CDR3 sequence (DNA): TGTGCCAGCAGTGAAATATTCGGGGGACAGCCCCAGCATTTT.

This rearrangement joins TRBV5-1 to TRBJ2-7; D ambiguous. CDR1 and CDR2 from the germline V gene are SGHRS and YFSETQ. Trimming shortened V by 2 bases and J by 1 base, and 16 bases separated the two germline ends. CDR3 length: 16 amino acids. The CDR3, as DNA: TGCGCCAGCAGCTTACCCCCTCCCCTCGGGTCCTACGAGCAGTACTTC. This sequence encodes CASSLPPPLGSYEQYF.

The gene calls are TRBV19 and TRBJ1-1; D is perhaps TRBD1 (6 bases). There are 14 residues in the CDR3. Germline lookup yields CDR1 LNHDA and CDR2 SQIVND (reference sequence). The V end lost 1 base, the J end lost 1 base, and 7 bases lay between the germline ends. Here the CDR3 DNA reads TGTGCCAGTAGTATAGGAGGGGGGAACACTGAAGCTTTCTTT. The encoded protein is CASSIGGGNTEAFF. Based on the CDR3 plus reference TRBV19 and TRBJ1-1, the full variable domain is DGGITQSPKYLFRKEGQNVTLSCEQNLNHDAMYWYRQDPGQGLRLIYYSQIVNDFQKGDIAEGYSVSREKKESFPLTVTSAQKNPTAFYLCASSIGGGNTEAFFGQGTRLTVV.

This clonotype was recorded only once. One end of the junction does not line up with germline, which may come from a read error. The chain couples TRBV2 to TRBJ2-5; TRBD1 matches 8 bases. Germline V lookup: CDR1 SNHLY, CDR2 FYNNEI. CDR3 length: 15 residues. CDR3 amino acids: CAGSGDRGIQETQYF. The CDR3 DNA sequence: TGTGCCGGCAGTGGTGACAGGGGCATCCAAGAGACCCAGTACTTC.

This clonotype appeared a few times. The chain has TRBV2 and TRBJ2-1; D might be TRBD2 (5 bases). The CDR3 loop spans 16 amino acids. V shed 2 bases and J shed 4 bases, with 15 bases lying between them. Germline lookup yields CDR1 SNHLY and CDR2 FYNNEI. As DNA, the CDR3 is TGTGCCAGCAGTGAAAGTGAGGGTAGTCGGTACAATGAGCAGTTCTTC. Translated: CASSESEGSRYNEQFF.

This clonotype occurred a few times. The J gene is TRBJ2-5, the V gene TRBV2; 8 positions match TRBD2. Trimming took 2 bases from V and 5 from J; bases not matched to a gene: 7. The germline V gene encodes CDR1 SNHLY and CDR2 FYNNEI. The CDR3 totals 15 residues. CDR3 bases: TGTGCCAGCAGTGAATGGGGGACTAGTAGTGAGACCCAGTACTTC. The encoded protein is CASSEWGTSSETQYF.

This clonotype was seen a handful of times. The chain links TRBV4-3 to TRBJ1-1; 7 nucleotides align to TRBD1. Trimming cost V 4 bases and J 8 bases; bases outside gene matches: 7. This CDR3 spans 13 amino acids. Germline-derived CDR1 and CDR2 are LGHNA and YSLEER. CDR3 DNA sequence: TGCGCCAGCAGCCGGGACCAGGACAGGGAAGCTTTCTTT. Its translation is CASSRDQDREAFF.